This T cell receptor (beta chain) was captured by sequencing in a study of blood T cell repertoires in COVID-19. The table came from immunoSEQ multiplex PCR; TCRdb's copy has only in-frame clones and leaves some out. This table holds about 310,000 clones, about 91% found once. Which cohort a participant joined came from the clinical history participants gave. This CDR3 spans 15 amino acids. Germline assignment: CDR1 KGHSH and CDR2 LQKENI. Unmatched junction bases numbered 6, after V lost 3 bases and J lost 4 bases. The sample taken for sequencing was PBMCs or T cells enriched from blood (not recorded which). The rearrangement links TRBV18 to TRBJ2-1; the match to TRBD1 covers 7 bases. The origin of this receptor is a woman aged 40-49 years who had recovered from COVID-19. Here the CDR3 reads CASSPGDSAYNEQFF. DNA for the CDR3: TGTGCCAGCTCACCCGGGGACAGCGCTTACAATGAGCAGTTCTTC.